This entry features one TCR beta chain sequence. What it recognizes is unknown. TCRdb used MiXCR to reprocess the reads, holding one entry per CDR3 protein. The sample contains around 530,000 distinct CDR3 sequences, about 25% of which appear only once. The data derive from a study of T cell repertoires in cytomegalovirus infection. Study context: Through public TCR beta signatures, both CMV infection and matching HLA type were indicated. Study-wide points: Dominating the ex vivo response were TCR beta clonotypes that were CMV-specific and HLA-C-restricted. Pooled public TCR beta family frequency picked out CMV carriers with the relevant HLA.

The CDR3 covers 16 residues. V trimming: 4 bases; J trimming: 3 bases; junction bases outside the gene matches: 10. CDR1 SGHVS and CDR2 FNYEAQ come from the germline V gene. The TCR comes from a human donor in good health (CMV status not recorded). Some clones in this sample may be carry-over from other donors' samples. The chain couples TRBV7-6 to TRBJ2-7; 9 positions agree with TRBD1. The source material was PBMCs. The CDR3: CASSSTSGTGNYEQYF. The DNA for the CDR3 is TGTGCCAGCAGCTCGACGTCCGGGACAGGGAACTACGAGCAGTACTTC.